Listed here are 4 T cell receptor beta chains from one sample, sequenced in a study of blood T cell repertoires in COVID-19. Some clones are missing from TCRdb's copy, which holds only in-frame ones; the method was immunoSEQ multiplex PCR. The data hold around 250,000 clones, with around 82% observed a single time. Sequenced sample: PBMCs or T cells enriched from blood (not recorded which). The receptors originated from a man in his fifties who had recovered from COVID-19.

This chain joins TRBV2 and TRBJ2-1, with D possibly matching TRBD1 (6 bases). CDR3 size: 16 residues. CDR1 is SNHLY and CDR2 is FYNNEI in the germline V gene. Between the trimmed V and J ends, which lost 1 base and 5 bases, there was a span of 15 bases. CDR3 loop: CASSEVAGAPDNEQFF. CDR3 nucleotides: TGTGCCAGCAGTGAAGTAGCAGGGGCCCCGGACAATGAGCAGTTCTTC.

The chain couples TRBV6-5 to TRBJ2-7; no clear D gene. CDR1 is MNHEY, CDR2 SVGAGI, per germline. The CDR3 extends over 14 amino acids. Trimming stripped 7 bases from V and 1 base from J, with 14 bases between. The CDR3 sequence: CASTWSVHSYEQYF. In DNA form, the CDR3 reads TGTGCCAGCACTTGGTCAGTGCATTCCTACGAGCAGTACTTC.

The rearrangement uses TRBV19 and TRBJ2-2; 9 bases line up with TRBD2. Germline lookup yields CDR1 LNHDA and CDR2 SQIVND (reference sequence). With V trimmed by 6 bases and J by 4 bases, 9 bases remained unmatched. The CDR3 length is 16 residues. DNA of the CDR3: TGTGCCAGTAGCCTTCCGGGACTAGCAGCCACCGGGGAGCTGTTTTTT. Protein sequence: CASSLPGLAATGELFF.

V is TRBV6-5 and J is TRBJ2-7; unclear D gene. V lost 6 bases, J lost 0 bases, and 6 bases lay in between. This CDR3 comprises 12 residues. Per the germline V gene, CDR1 is MNHEY and CDR2 is SVGAGI. CDR3 coding DNA: TGTGCCAGCAGGCGCGGCTCCTACGAGCAGTACTTC. Translating gives CASRRGSYEQYF.